This is a list of T cell receptor beta chains from one sample in a study of patients and donors after allogeneic stem cell transplantation. MiXCR was run by TCRdb on the RT-PCR reads, yielding one entry per CDR3 protein. In the table there are 900,000 to 1,000,000 distinct CDR3 sequences, approximately 19% of which are singletons. The sequenced sample was blood, either unsorted or a sorted T cell fraction (not recorded which). These receptor sequences come from a human donor who was either an allogeneic HSCT recipient or a stem cell or donor lymphocyte infusion donor (not recorded which). It is not recorded whose cells these are; they may come from a transplant donor. The CDR3 runs from the conserved cysteine through the conserved F or W. The D gene is left open where the match is weak. Expanded clones are given a class, and other clones once, few, many or no size at all.

j_call: TRBJ1-2; v_call: TRBV10-3; clone_size: NA; d_call: TRBD1; cdr3_nt: TGTGCCATCAGTGGGGGAACGACAGGGGGACTATATGGCTACACCTTC; cdr3_aa: CAISGGTTGGLYGYTF
j_call: TRBJ1-5; v_call: TRBV28; clone_size: NA; d_call: TRBD1; cdr3_nt: TGTGCCAGCAGTTCTGCAGGGGGCAGTCAGCCCCAGCATTTT; cdr3_aa: CASSSAGGSQPQHF
j_call: TRBJ2-1; v_call: TRBV20-1; clone_size: NA; d_call: TRBD2; cdr3_nt: TGCAGTGCTAGGGTGATCGTTAGCGGGGGAAACAATGAGCAGTTCTTC; cdr3_aa: CSARVIVSGGNNEQFF
j_call: TRBJ2-1; v_call: TRBV12-3/TRBV12-4; clone_size: many; d_call: NA; cdr3_nt: TGTGCCAGCAGTTTGGCTGGGTTGGGTGAGCAGTTCTTC; cdr3_aa: CASSLAGLGEQFF
j_call: TRBJ2-1; v_call: TRBV20-1; clone_size: NA; d_call: NA; cdr3_nt: TGCAGTGCTAGAGGGGCGGGACTGCGCTACAATGAGCAGTTCTTC; cdr3_aa: CSARGAGLRYNEQFF
j_call: TRBJ1-1; v_call: TRBV4-3; clone_size: few; d_call: TRBD1; cdr3_nt: TGCGCCAGCAGCCTAGGACAGGGGGCAGCTCTAGGAGCTTTCTTT; cdr3_aa: CASSLGQGAALGAFF
j_call: TRBJ2-7; v_call: TRBV5-6; clone_size: few; d_call: NA; cdr3_nt: TGTGCCAGCAGCTTTAGTACAGGTCTCTCCTACGAGCAGTACTTC; cdr3_aa: CASSFSTGLSYEQYF
j_call: TRBJ1-6; v_call: TRBV25-1; clone_size: few; d_call: TRBD1; cdr3_nt: TGTGCCAGCAGTGACTCCGGGACAGTCAATTCACCCCTCCACTTT; cdr3_aa: CASSDSGTVNSPLHF
j_call: TRBJ2-1; v_call: TRBV12-3/TRBV12-4; clone_size: many; d_call: TRBD2; cdr3_nt: TGTGCCAGCACCCACTTCGGGGGGGACAATGAGCAGTTCTTC; cdr3_aa: CASTHFGGDNEQFF
j_call: TRBJ2-1; v_call: TRBV6-1; clone_size: few; d_call: TRBD2; cdr3_nt: TGTGCCAGCAGCCCTACTAGCGGGGGGGCCTACAATGAGCAGTTCTTC; cdr3_aa: CASSPTSGGAYNEQFF
j_call: TRBJ2-7; v_call: TRBV7-2; clone_size: NA; d_call: TRBD2; cdr3_nt: TGTGCCAGCAGCGACTCACTAGCGGAGTTCTACGAGCAGTACTTC; cdr3_aa: CASSDSLAEFYEQYF
j_call: TRBJ2-3; v_call: TRBV4-2; clone_size: NA; d_call: TRBD2; cdr3_nt: TGTGCCAGCAGTGTCCGAACTAGCGGGGTCACAGATACGCAGTATTTT; cdr3_aa: CASSVRTSGVTDTQYF
j_call: TRBJ2-1; v_call: TRBV6-2/TRBV6-3; clone_size: few; d_call: NA; cdr3_nt: TGTGCCAGCAGTTATCGGACCTTAGCGGAAAAGTTCTTC; cdr3_aa: CASSYRTLAEKFF
j_call: TRBJ2-1; v_call: TRBV9; clone_size: few; d_call: TRBD2; cdr3_nt: TGTGCCAGCAGCCCTATTAGCGGGAGGCCAAACAATGAGCAGTTCTTC; cdr3_aa: CASSPISGRPNNEQFF
j_call: TRBJ1-1; v_call: TRBV5-1; clone_size: NA; d_call: NA; cdr3_nt: TGCGCCAGCAGCTTGGAGGGCAGAGTTATAACTGAAGCTTTCTTT; cdr3_aa: CASSLEGRVITEAFF
j_call: TRBJ1-3; v_call: TRBV7-3; clone_size: NA; d_call: NA; cdr3_nt: TGTGCCAGCAGCTTACCACAGGGAAACACCATATATTTT; cdr3_aa: CASSLPQGNTIYF
j_call: TRBJ1-1; v_call: TRBV7-6; clone_size: few; d_call: NA; cdr3_nt: TGTGCCAGCAGCTTAGGGAGTTTCGACACTGAAGCTTTCTTT; cdr3_aa: CASSLGSFDTEAFF
j_call: TRBJ1-2; v_call: TRBV11-2; clone_size: NA; d_call: TRBD1; cdr3_nt: TGTGCCAGCAGAACAGGGGCGCTAGGCTACACCTTC; cdr3_aa: CASRTGALGYTF
j_call: TRBJ1-5; v_call: TRBV20-1; clone_size: NA; d_call: NA; cdr3_nt: TGCAGTGCGGCAAAAGGTATGAGCAATCAGCCCCAGCATTTT; cdr3_aa: CSAAKGMSNQPQHF
j_call: TRBJ1-6; v_call: TRBV29-1; clone_size: NA; d_call: NA; cdr3_nt: TGCAGCGTGCCAGAGGGGTACTATAATTCACCCCTCCACTTT; cdr3_aa: CSVPEGYYNSPLHF
j_call: TRBJ2-1; v_call: TRBV5-6; clone_size: many; d_call: NA; cdr3_nt: TGTGCCAGCAGCTTGGCCTTGACAGGCTCCTACAATGAGCAGTTCTTC; cdr3_aa: CASSLALTGSYNEQFF
j_call: TRBJ2-7; v_call: TRBV15; clone_size: few; d_call: TRBD1; cdr3_nt: TGTGCCACCAGCAGAGGGGAACAGGGGGCGTCGTCCGAGCAGTACTTC; cdr3_aa: CATSRGEQGASSEQYF
j_call: TRBJ2-5; v_call: TRBV7-3; clone_size: NA; d_call: NA; cdr3_nt: TGTGCCAGCAGCTTAAGTGGGAGCTCCAAGACCCAGTACTTC; cdr3_aa: CASSLSGSSKTQYF
j_call: TRBJ2-2; v_call: TRBV9; clone_size: many; d_call: NA; cdr3_nt: TGTGCCAGCAGCGTAGAAGGCAGCAACACCGGGGAGCTGTTTTTT; cdr3_aa: CASSVEGSNTGELFF
j_call: TRBJ2-5; v_call: TRBV15; clone_size: NA; d_call: NA; cdr3_nt: TGTGCCACCAGCAGAGATGGTACGGCAGCCCAAGAGACCCAGTACTTC; cdr3_aa: CATSRDGTAAQETQYF
j_call: TRBJ2-7; v_call: TRBV14; clone_size: NA; d_call: NA; cdr3_nt: TGTGCCAGCAGCCAAGGAGGCTACCCCTACGAGCAGTACTTC; cdr3_aa: CASSQGGYPYEQYF
j_call: TRBJ2-1; v_call: TRBV19; clone_size: few; d_call: TRBD2; cdr3_nt: TGTGCCAGTAGTATCGTAACTAGCGGCCCCAATGAGCAGTTCTTC; cdr3_aa: CASSIVTSGPNEQFF
j_call: TRBJ2-2; v_call: TRBV24-1; clone_size: NA; d_call: NA; cdr3_nt: TGTGCCACCGGCTCTAAGGGACGCACCGGGGAGCTGTTTTTT; cdr3_aa: CATGSKGRTGELFF
j_call: TRBJ2-5; v_call: TRBV18; clone_size: many; d_call: NA; cdr3_nt: TGTGCCAGCTCACCAGGGAAAGAGACCCAGTACTTC; cdr3_aa: CASSPGKETQYF
j_call: TRBJ2-1; v_call: TRBV20-1; clone_size: NA; d_call: NA; cdr3_nt: TGCAGTGCACCATTACGCTTTGAGCAGTTCTTC; cdr3_aa: CSAPLRFEQFF
j_call: TRBJ2-2; v_call: TRBV5-1; clone_size: many; d_call: NA; cdr3_nt: TGCGCCAGCATCGGCGTCCTGGGGGCAAAGGACACCGGGGAGCTGTTTTTT; cdr3_aa: CASIGVLGAKDTGELFF
j_call: TRBJ1-1; v_call: TRBV18; clone_size: few; d_call: TRBD1; cdr3_nt: TGTGCCAGCTCACAGGGACAGGGGATGAACACTGAAGCTTTCTTT; cdr3_aa: CASSQGQGMNTEAFF
j_call: TRBJ2-1; v_call: TRBV24-1; clone_size: NA; d_call: NA; cdr3_nt: TGTGCCACCGAAGGCCGGGGTACCCGCTCCTACAATGAGCAGTTCTTC; cdr3_aa: CATEGRGTRSYNEQFF
j_call: TRBJ2-7; v_call: TRBV2; clone_size: NA; d_call: TRBD1; cdr3_nt: TGTGCCAGCAGTGAAGACAGGGGGCAGGTGCAGTACTTC; cdr3_aa: CASSEDRGQVQYF
j_call: TRBJ2-1; v_call: TRBV7-2; clone_size: few; d_call: NA; cdr3_nt: TGTGCCAGCAGCTTAGGCGTCATCCGGACCTACAATGAGCAGTTCTTC; cdr3_aa: CASSLGVIRTYNEQFF
j_call: TRBJ2-7; v_call: TRBV12-3/TRBV12-4; clone_size: few; d_call: NA; cdr3_nt: TGTGCCAGCAGTTTAAGGTTTTCGAGGGGGAGCGGACAGTACTTC; cdr3_aa: CASSLRFSRGSGQYF
j_call: TRBJ1-1; v_call: TRBV10-3; clone_size: few; d_call: TRBD1; cdr3_nt: TGTGCCATGAAACAAAAGGGGGCAGGCACTGAAGCTTTCTTT; cdr3_aa: CAMKQKGAGTEAFF